This T cell receptor beta chain was profiled in a study of blood T cell repertoires in COVID-19 (TCRdb year 2020). Background on the whole study: Collaborator samples came from the United States, Italy and Spain and covered acute and convalescent phases of COVID-19. The prospective study material was composed of cDNA or gDNA derived from T cells, B-cell-depleted T cells, or PBMCs. The dataset comprised deeply sampled blood TCRbeta repertoires from subjects exposed to, actively infected with, or recovered from COVID-19. The repertoires were made available in a free public database intended to serve as a resource for research on the immune response to SARS-CoV-2. The samples were drawn from the first 160 participants of the ongoing ImmuneRACE study and from over 950 subjects provided by 6 global collaborators. Nearly every sample came with metadata listing a de-identified subject ID, COVID-19 status, age in years and sex. HLA class I and class II types, where available, came from metadata supplied by the sample provider rather than from assay-based typing. What the study reported, not specific to this receptor: Clinical and demographic metadata were provided uncurated, with the amount varying by source and participant.

From cysteine to phenylalanine, the CDR3 is 16 amino acids long. Kept here is only the CDR3 DNA, which spans 48 bases and is read in frame from base 1. The junction shows trimming of 6 bases on V and 3 bases on J, and the gene matches do not reach 12 bases of it. The germline V gene specifies KGHSH as CDR1 and LQKENI as CDR2. Participants in the prospective study were enrolled through a virtual design, were aged about 18 to 100 years, and lived in approximately 24 United States geographic areas. In the prospective study, participants were assigned to cohorts based on the clinical history participants reported in a screening survey and a study questionnaire. ImmuneRACE Cohort 3 recovered participants were defined by two consecutive negative NP/OP PCR tests, healthcare professional clearance, or symptom resolution. Each participant in the prospective study had whole blood, serum and a nasopharyngeal or oropharyngeal swab collected by mobile phlebotomists. Over a roughly 2-month period, participants in the prospective study had the option of providing additional blood draws and questionnaires. Before DNA extraction, blood samples from the prospective study were shipped at room temperature or frozen.

The immunoSEQ Assay, a bias-controlled multiplex PCR, was used to amplify TCRbeta CDR3 regions from genomic DNA. Concerning the study's data processing: Within the assay, amplification of reference gene primers was used to estimate how many nucleated cells each sample contained. To quantify the absolute abundance of each unique TCRbeta CDR3 rearrangement, sequence reads were collapsed and filtered. For each sample, productive Simpson clonality was calculated as the square root of Simpson's diversity index over productive rearrangements. Drawn from immuneACCESS, this table holds only the in-frame rearrangements with V and J called that TCRdb kept. Clones are partly lost; checked studies trace under half to an unresolved V gene and leave the rest unexplained. V, J and clone size are taken as reported in that table, and D and trimming were inferred from the DNA itself. Counted in this sample were approximately 180,000 clones; 80% to 90% of them appeared once. Clones ranked in the top ten supply roughly 15% of the sample.

With regard to this clone: The antigen it recognizes is unknown. No base-level quality is on record; no much larger clone is a single base apart.

This receptor was identified in a man aged 45-60 years who had recovered from COVID-19. This chain is built from TRBV18 and TRBJ2-7, with 9 bases in between that match TRBD1. Sequencing was done on a sample of PBMCs or T cells enriched from blood (not recorded which). The CDR3 amino acid sequence is: CASSQQGATGNYEQYF. The nucleotide sequence is given as TGTGCCAGCTCCCAACAGGGGGCAACAGGTAACTACGAGCAGTACTTC.